One and the same sample provided the 7 T cell receptor beta chains below, sequenced in a study of response to subunit inactivated influenza vaccine. TCRdb re-called the RT-PCR reads through MiXCR, storing one row per CDR3 protein. Of about 530,000 distinct CDR3 sequences listed, about 12% are singletons. The sample consisted of PBMCs from blood, taken on the day of vaccination. These receptors were collected from a man in his forties or fifties who received an inactivated influenza vaccine.

This clonotype has just a few counts. The chain uses TRBV7-8 and TRBJ1-2, with a possible D match to TRBD1 (6 bases). Between the trimmed V and J ends, which lost 4 bases and 2 bases, there was a span of 17 bases. Per germline, CDR1 SGHVS and CDR2 FQNEAQ. The CDR3 is 16 residues long. CDR3 DNA: TGTGCCAGCAGCTACCGGAGCACAGGGTCCAACTATGGCTACACCTTC. Protein product: CASSYRSTGSNYGYTF.

V is TRBV20-1 and J is TRBJ1-6; 7 bases align to TRBD1. The CDR3 extends over 15 amino acids. CDR1 and CDR2 (germline): DFQATT, SNEGSKA (reference sequence). Germline trimming cut 3 bases from V and 7 bases from J; bases unmatched to any gene: 9. This CDR3 is CSARIARGRNSPLHF. CDR3 in DNA: TGCAGTGCTAGGATAGCCAGGGGGAGAAATTCACCCCTCCACTTT.

This clonotype was seen at least ten times. The chain joins TRBV12-3 or TRBV12-4 to TRBJ1-1; D is unresolved. The CDR3 length is 12 residues. Trimming pared 3 bases from V and 4 bases from J, leaving 6 bases between. CDR3 amino acids: CASSFKGTEAFF. The CDR3 DNA is TGTGCCAGCAGTTTTAAGGGCACTGAAGCTTTCTTT.

This clonotype has a handful of counts. The rearrangement uses TRBV28 and TRBJ2-7, with TRBD2 matching over 12 bases. There are 16 residues in the CDR3. V gave up 5 bases and J gave up 4 bases; unmatched junction bases: 9. Looked up from germline, CDR1 is MDHEN and CDR2 is SYDVKM. Written as DNA, the CDR3 is TGTGCCAGCAGTATTACTAGCGGGGGGATATCGTACGAGCAGTACTTC. This encodes CASSITSGGISYEQYF.

The chain is built from TRBV6-2 or TRBV6-3 and TRBJ2-7; 14 bases align to TRBD2. Germline V gene lookup returns CDR1 MNHEY and CDR2 SVGEGT. V was pared by 8 bases and J by 9 bases, with 9 bases of the junction left unmatched. The CDR3 is 14 residues long. The CDR3 DNA reads TGTGCCAGCGCGCACGGGACTAGCGGGGGTTCGCAGTACTTC. This gives the protein CASAHGTSGGSQYF.

This clonotype was counted many times. The chain has TRBV6-2 or TRBV6-3 and TRBJ1-1, with no clear D. The V and J ends lost 7 bases and 1 base respectively, with 10 bases between them. CDR1 MNHEY and CDR2 SVGEGT come from the germline V gene. This CDR3 has 13 amino acids. Here the CDR3 DNA reads TGTGCCAGCACTAGGACTGGGAACACTGAAGCTTTCTTT. It yields the protein CASTRTGNTEAFF.

The chain employs TRBV29-1 and TRBJ2-3; a possible D gene is TRBD2 (6 bases). V lost 0 bases and J lost 1, with 11 bases in between. Germline V lookup: CDR1 SQVTM, CDR2 ANQGSEA. This CDR3 has 15 amino acids. Here the CDR3 DNA reads TGCAGCGTTGAAGATCCCCGGGAGCGCACAGATACGCAGTATTTT. It codes for CSVEDPRERTDTQYF.